This T cell receptor (beta chain) was sequenced in a study of cytomegalovirus exposure and HLA in healthy donors. Study information: Ancestry clustering placed 70% to 90% of a few hundred genotyped donors in the Caucasian-associated cluster.

The CDR3 is 16 amino acids. The ends lost 5 bases at V and 7 bases at J; junction bases unmatched: 13. Germline V gene sequence: CDR1 LNHDA, CDR2 SQIVND (reference sequence). 60 Vbeta and 13 Jbeta primers were used in PCR. Some clones are missing from TCRdb's copy, which holds only in-frame ones; the method was immunoSEQ multiplex PCR. Among roughly 120,000 clones listed, around 67% were seen once. Sequencing input: PBMCs. The sequence derives from a man aged 55 to 70 in good health and CMV-seropositive. The chain couples TRBV19 to TRBJ2-5; 10 positions agree with TRBD2. In DNA, the CDR3 is TGTGCCAGTAGTGCGAGTGGCCTAGCGGGGGCGCGGACCCAGTACTTC. Its protein product is CASSASGLAGARTQYF.